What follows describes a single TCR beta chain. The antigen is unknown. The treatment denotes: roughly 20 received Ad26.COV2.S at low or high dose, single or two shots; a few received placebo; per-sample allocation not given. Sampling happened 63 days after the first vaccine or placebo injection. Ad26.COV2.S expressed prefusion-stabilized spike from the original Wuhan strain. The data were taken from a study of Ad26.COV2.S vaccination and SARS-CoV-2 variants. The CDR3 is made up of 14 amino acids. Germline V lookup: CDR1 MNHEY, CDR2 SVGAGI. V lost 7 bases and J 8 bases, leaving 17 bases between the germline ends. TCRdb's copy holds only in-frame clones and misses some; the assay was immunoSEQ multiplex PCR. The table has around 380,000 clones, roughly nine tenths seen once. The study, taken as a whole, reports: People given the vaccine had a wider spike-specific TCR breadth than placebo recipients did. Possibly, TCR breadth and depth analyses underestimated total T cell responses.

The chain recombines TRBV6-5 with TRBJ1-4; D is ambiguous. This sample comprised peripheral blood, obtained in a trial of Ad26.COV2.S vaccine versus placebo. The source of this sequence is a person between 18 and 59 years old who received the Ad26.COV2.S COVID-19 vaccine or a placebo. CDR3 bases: TGTGCCAGCACAATTGTGGGAGGAGGAGAAAAACTGTTTTTT. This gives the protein CASTIVGGGEKLFF.